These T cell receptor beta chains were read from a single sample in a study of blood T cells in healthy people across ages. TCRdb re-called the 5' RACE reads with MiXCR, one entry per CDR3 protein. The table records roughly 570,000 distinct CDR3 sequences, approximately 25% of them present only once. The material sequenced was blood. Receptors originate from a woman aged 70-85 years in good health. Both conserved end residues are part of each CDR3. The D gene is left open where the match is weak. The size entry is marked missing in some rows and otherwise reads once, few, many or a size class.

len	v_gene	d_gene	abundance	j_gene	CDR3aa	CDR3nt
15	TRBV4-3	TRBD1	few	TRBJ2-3	CASSQDRGREDTQYF	TGCGCCAGCAGCCAGGACAGGGGCAGGGAAGATACGCAGTATTTT
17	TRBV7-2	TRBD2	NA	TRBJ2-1	CASSSLNILAEYNEQFF	TGTGCCAGCAGCTCCTTGAACATACTAGCGGAGTACAATGAGCAGTTCTTC
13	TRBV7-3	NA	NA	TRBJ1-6	CASSPTGNSPLHF	TGTGCCAGCAGCCCCACAGGGAATTCACCCCTCCACTTT
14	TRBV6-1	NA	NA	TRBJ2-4	CAISEGTEGNIQYF	TGTGCCATCAGTGAAGGGACCGAGGGGAACATTCAGTACTTC
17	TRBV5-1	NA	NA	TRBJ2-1	CASSFVLGTQRYNEQFF	TGCGCCAGCAGCTTTGTTTTGGGGACCCAACGTTACAATGAGCAGTTCTTC
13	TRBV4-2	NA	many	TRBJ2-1	CASSQGYSDEQFF	TGTGCCAGCAGCCAGGGGTATAGCGATGAGCAGTTCTTC
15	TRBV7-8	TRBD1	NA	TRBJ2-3	CASSLEGTGGDTQYF	TGTGCCAGCAGCTTAGAGGGGACAGGGGGAGATACGCAGTATTTT
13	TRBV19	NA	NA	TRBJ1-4	CASIGDRTEKLFF	TGTGCCAGTATCGGGGACCGAACAGAAAAACTGTTTTTT
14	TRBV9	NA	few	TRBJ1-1	CASSALGIPPEAFF	TGTGCCAGCAGCGCTTTGGGGATCCCCCCTGAAGCTTTCTTT
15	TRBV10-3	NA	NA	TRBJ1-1	CAISVGREVNTEAFF	TGTGCCATCAGTGTGGGGAGGGAGGTGAACACTGAAGCTTTCTTT
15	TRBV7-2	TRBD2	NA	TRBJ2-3	CASSLQTSSTDTQYF	TGTGCCAGCAGCTTACAGACTAGCAGCACAGATACGCAGTATTTT
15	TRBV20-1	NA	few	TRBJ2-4	CSARNREGAKNIQYF	TGCAGTGCTAGGAACAGGGAAGGGGCCAAAAACATTCAGTACTTC
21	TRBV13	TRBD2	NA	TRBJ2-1	CASSLVQGTSGRAGSYNEQFF	TGTGCCAGCAGCTTAGTACAAGGGACTAGCGGGAGGGCTGGCTCCTACAATGAGCAGTTCTTC
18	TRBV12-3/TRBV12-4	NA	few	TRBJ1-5	CASSKAGTPKYSSQPQHF	TGTGCCAGCAGTAAAGCCGGGACACCCAAGTACAGCAGTCAGCCCCAGCATTTT
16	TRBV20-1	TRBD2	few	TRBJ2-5	CSARDPSGGPGETQYF	TGCAGTGCTAGAGACCCTAGCGGGGGGCCGGGAGAGACCCAGTACTTC
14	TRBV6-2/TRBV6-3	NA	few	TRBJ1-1	CASSLPRGTTEAFF	TGTGCCAGCAGTTTGCCCCGGGGTACCACTGAAGCTTTCTTT
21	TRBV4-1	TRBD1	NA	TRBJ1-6	CASTWSPWNRGEGSYNSPLHF	TGCGCCAGCACTTGGTCCCCTTGGAACAGGGGGGAGGGGTCCTATAATTCACCCCTCCACTTT
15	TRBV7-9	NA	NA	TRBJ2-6	CASSLVRSGANVLTF	TGTGCCAGCAGCTTAGTCAGGTCTGGGGCCAACGTCCTGACTTTC
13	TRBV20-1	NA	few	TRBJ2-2	CSARQGQTGELFF	TGCAGTGCTAGACAGGGGCAGACCGGGGAGCTGTTTTTT
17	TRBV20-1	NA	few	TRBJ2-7	CSAREDGSPLVRGEQYF	TGCAGTGCTAGAGAAGACGGGTCTCCCTTAGTTCGGGGCGAGCAGTACTTC
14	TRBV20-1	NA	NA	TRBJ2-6	CSAPQVAGANVLTF	TGCAGTGCCCCACAGGTTGCCGGGGCCAACGTCCTGACTTTC
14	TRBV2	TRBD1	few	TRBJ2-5	CASIPGQDWETQYF	TGTGCCAGCATTCCGGGACAGGATTGGGAGACCCAGTACTTC
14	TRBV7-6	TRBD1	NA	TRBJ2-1	CASSLAGQGNEQFF	TGTGCCAGCAGCTTAGCGGGACAGGGGAATGAGCAGTTCTTC
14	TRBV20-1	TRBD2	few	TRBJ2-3	CSARSGGAKDTQYF	TGCAGTGCTAGGAGCGGGGGGGCGAAAGATACGCAGTATTTT
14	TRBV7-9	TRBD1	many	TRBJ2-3	CASSFGGQADTQYF	TGTGCCAGCAGCTTTGGTGGACAGGCAGATACGCAGTATTTT
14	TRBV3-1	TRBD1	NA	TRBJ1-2	CASSLYRDRDDYTF	TGTGCCAGCAGCCTATACCGGGACAGGGATGACTACACCTTC
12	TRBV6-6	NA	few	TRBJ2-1	CASSPMGDEQFF	TGTGCCAGCAGCCCGATGGGGGATGAGCAGTTCTTC
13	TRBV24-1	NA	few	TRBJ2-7	CATSTSNSYEQYF	TGTGCCACCAGTACCAGTAACTCCTACGAGCAGTACTTC
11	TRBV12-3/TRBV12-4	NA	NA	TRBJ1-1	CASKRATEAFF	TGTGCCAGCAAGAGAGCCACTGAAGCTTTCTTT
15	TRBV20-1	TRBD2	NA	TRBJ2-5	CSAGRIAGDQETQYF	TGCAGTGCCGGCCGAATAGCGGGGGACCAAGAGACCCAGTACTTC
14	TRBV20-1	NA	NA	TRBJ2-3	CSARIYSSTDTQYF	TGCAGTGCGAGGATATACTCTAGCACAGATACGCAGTATTTT
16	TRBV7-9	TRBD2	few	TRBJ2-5	CASSPRTSGVGETQYF	TGTGCCAGCAGTCCCCGGACTAGCGGGGTGGGGGAGACCCAGTACTTC
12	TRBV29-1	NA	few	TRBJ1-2	CSVELAAYGYTF	TGCAGCGTTGAACTGGCAGCCTATGGCTACACCTTC
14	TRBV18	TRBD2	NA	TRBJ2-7	CASSSGTSGNEQYF	TGTGCCAGCTCGTCCGGGACTAGTGGTAACGAGCAGTACTTC
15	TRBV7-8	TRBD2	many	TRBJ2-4	CASSPSGRDKNIQYF	TGTGCCAGCAGCCCCAGCGGGAGGGACAAAAACATTCAGTACTTC
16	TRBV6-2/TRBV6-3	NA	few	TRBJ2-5	CASSYWVSRNQETQYF	TGTGCCAGCAGTTACTGGGTATCCAGGAACCAAGAGACCCAGTACTTC
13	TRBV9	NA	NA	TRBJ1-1	CASSVDVGTEAFF	TGTGCCAGCAGCGTAGATGTCGGCACTGAAGCTTTCTTT
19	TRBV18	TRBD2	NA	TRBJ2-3	CASSPPGLAGGPHPDTQYF	TGTGCCAGCTCACCACCGGGACTAGCGGGGGGGCCCCACCCAGATACGCAGTATTTT
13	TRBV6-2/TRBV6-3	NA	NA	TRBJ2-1	CASSYLSNNEQFF	TGTGCCAGCAGTTACTTGTCTAACAATGAGCAGTTCTTC
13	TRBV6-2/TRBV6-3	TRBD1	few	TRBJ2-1	CASNLQGVNEQFF	TGTGCCAGCAATTTACAGGGGGTCAATGAGCAGTTCTTC
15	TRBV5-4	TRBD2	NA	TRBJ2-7	CASSLQGLASSEQYF	TGTGCCAGCAGCTTGCAGGGACTAGCCTCCAGCGAGCAGTACTTC